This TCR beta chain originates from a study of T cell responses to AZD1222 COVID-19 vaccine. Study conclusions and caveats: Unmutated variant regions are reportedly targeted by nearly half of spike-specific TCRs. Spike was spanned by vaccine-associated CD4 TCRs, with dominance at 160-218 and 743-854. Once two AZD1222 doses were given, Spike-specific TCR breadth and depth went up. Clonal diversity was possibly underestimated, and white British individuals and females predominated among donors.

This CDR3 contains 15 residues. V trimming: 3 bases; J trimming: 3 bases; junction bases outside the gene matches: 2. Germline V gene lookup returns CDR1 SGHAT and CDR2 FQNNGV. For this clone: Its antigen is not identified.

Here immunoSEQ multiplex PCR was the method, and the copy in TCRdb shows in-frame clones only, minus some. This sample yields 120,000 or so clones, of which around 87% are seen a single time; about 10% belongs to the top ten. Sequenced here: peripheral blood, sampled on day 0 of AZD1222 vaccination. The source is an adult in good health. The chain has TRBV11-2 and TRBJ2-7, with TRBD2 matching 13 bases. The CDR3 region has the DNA TGTGCCAGCAGCTTGGGACTAGCGGGAATCTACGAGCAGTACTTC. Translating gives CASSLGLAGIYEQYF.